These 21 T cell receptor beta chains came from one sample sequenced in a study of radiotherapy plus CTLA-4 blockade in lung cancer (dated by TCRdb to between 2017 and 2018). Libraries were built with the immunoSEQ multiplex PCR assay. TCRdb took this table from immuneACCESS and kept in-frame rearrangements with V and J called. Such tables lack part of the clones; where checked against another copy, unresolved V genes explain under half of the gap, and the rest is unexplained. Present in this sample are roughly 93,000 clones, 82% of which were seen just once. Together, the top ten hold roughly 3.5% of the sample. The sample in question was peripheral blood, obtained from a patient treated with radiotherapy plus ipilimumab. The receptor set was obtained from a human donor with non-small cell lung cancer who had a partial response to radiotherapy plus ipilimumab.

The chain is built from TRBV28 and TRBJ2-5, with 8 bases that match TRBD1. CDR1 and CDR2 from the germline V gene are MDHEN and SYDVKM. Trimming cost V 6 bases and J 4 bases; bases outside gene matches: 4. This CDR3 is built from 13 residues. CDR3 protein: CASSRGQGETQYF. The CDR3 DNA is TGTGCCAGCAGCCGCGGACAGGGAGAGACCCAGTACTTC.

The chain is built from TRBV5-1 and TRBJ1-5; possibly TRBD1 for D (5 bases). The CDR3 consists of 15 residues. Germline V CDR1 and CDR2: SGHRS, YFSETQ. V was pared by 4 bases and J by 1 base, with 12 bases between. CDR3 DNA: TGCGCCAGCAGCACGTCCCCAGGGAGCAATCAGCCCCAGCATTTT. Amino acid sequence: CASSTSPGSNQPQHF.

This clone was observed once. The CDR3 region is CASSTRGGGTEAFF. The CDR3 bases are TGTGCCAGCAGTACCCGAGGGGGTGGGACTGAAGCTTTCTTT. V gene TRBV6-5 combines with J gene TRBJ1-1; possibly TRBD1 for D (6 bases). The CDR3 has 14 residues. Germline lookup yields CDR1 MNHEY and CDR2 SVGAGI. Trimming took off 5 bases at V and 5 bases at J, with 15 bases between the two ends.

The rearrangement uses TRBV19 and TRBJ1-5; D possibly corresponds to TRBD1 (5 bases). This CDR3 has 15 amino acids. The germline V gene has CDR1 LNHDA and CDR2 SQIVND (reference sequence). V dropped 1 base and J dropped 2 bases, with 9 bases sitting between them. CDR3 sequence (DNA): TGTGCCAGTAGTATAGGCAGGGTAGGCAATCAGCCCCAGCATTTT. Translation gives CASSIGRVGNQPQHF.

The chain has TRBV27 and TRBJ2-1; 12 bases fit TRBD2. Germline loops: CDR1 MNHEY, CDR2 SMNVEV (reference sequence). The junction had 3 bases not matched to a gene; V was cut back by 8 bases and J by 4 bases. There are 14 residues in the CDR3. This chain's CDR3 is CASGLAGRYNEQFF. The CDR3 nucleotides read TGTGCCAGCGGACTAGCGGGACGTTACAATGAGCAGTTCTTC.

There are a few counts of this clone. This sequence joins TRBV6-5 and TRBJ2-3, with 8 bases aligning to TRBD2. Looked up from germline, CDR1 is MNHEY and CDR2 is SVGAGI. The V segment lost 6 bases and the J segment 2 bases; nucleotides outside the gene matches: 4. The CDR3 is made up of 14 amino acids. CDR3 amino acids: CASRVAGSTDTQYF. CDR3 bases: TGTGCCAGCAGGGTAGCGGGGTCCACAGATACGCAGTATTTT.

The chain combines TRBV30 with TRBJ2-1; 10 nucleotides match TRBD2. The CDR3 is made up of 14 amino acids. Losses at the gene ends were 2 bases for V and 8 bases for J; bases not matched to a gene: 6. The V gene's germline CDR1 is GTSNPN and CDR2 SVGIG (reference sequence). As DNA, the CDR3 is TGTGCCTGGAGTAGAATAGCGGGAGGATATGAGCAGTTCTTC. The encoded protein is CAWSRIAGGYEQFF.

The chain uses TRBV6-6 and TRBJ1-2; D is possibly TRBD1 (5 bases). Trimming took 5 bases from V and 0 from J, leaving 13 bases between them. CDR3 length: 15 residues. Per germline, CDR1 MNHNY and CDR2 SVGAGI (reference sequence). In nucleotides, the CDR3 is TGTGCCAGCAGTAGTGGGGGGAGGCCTAACTATGGCTACACCTTC. Residues: CASSSGGRPNYGYTF.

The chain combines TRBV11-3 with TRBJ2-7; the D gene is possibly TRBD2 (6 bases). The CDR3 extends over 16 amino acids. Per the germline V gene, CDR1 is SGHNT and CDR2 is YENEEA. Deletions cut 5 bases from V and 0 bases from J, with 17 bases between. CDR3 sequence (DNA): TGTGCCAGCAGCCGGGGGAGCGGTCGGAGCTCCTACGAGCAGTACTTC. Residues: CASSRGSGRSSYEQYF.

The chain links TRBV4-2 to TRBJ2-1; TRBD2 matches at 9 bases. The ends lost 4 bases at V and 7 bases at J; junction bases unmatched: 8. From germline, CDR1 is LGHNA and CDR2 YNFKEQ. The CDR3 runs 15 residues. DNA of the CDR3: TGTGCCAGCAGCCTCATGGCGCGGGAGGGGAATGAGCAGTTCTTC. Translating it yields CASSLMAREGNEQFF.

The chain carries TRBV28 and TRBJ2-1, with 9 bases lining up with TRBD1. V lost 6 bases to trimming and J lost 1 base; unmatched junction nucleotides: 4. Germline CDR1 MDHEN, CDR2 SYDVKM. CDR3 length: 15 amino acids. CDR3 region: CASRGDRASYNEQFF. In DNA form, the CDR3 reads TGTGCCAGCAGGGGGGACAGGGCGTCCTACAATGAGCAGTTCTTC.

To note about this clone: Different DNA sequences within this sample yield the same CDR3. V is TRBV19 and J is TRBJ1-2; D call uncertain. The CDR3 runs to 13 residues. CDR1 is LNHDA and CDR2 is SQIVND in the germline V gene (reference sequence). Between the trimmed V and J ends, which lost 0 bases and 2 bases, there was a span of 4 bases. The CDR3 DNA follows: TGTGCCAGTAGTATAGACAGGAACTATGGCTACACCTTC. Protein sequence: CASSIDRNYGYTF.

The chain links TRBV27 to TRBJ2-4; D remains unclear. Trimming shortened V by 4 bases and J by 2 bases, and 9 bases separated the two germline ends. This CDR3 comprises 14 residues. The germline V gene encodes CDR1 MNHEY and CDR2 SMNVEV (reference sequence). This CDR3 reads CASSSPLSKNIQYF. CDR3 sequence (DNA): TGTGCCAGCAGTTCCCCCCTGTCCAAAAACATTCAGTACTTC.

The rearrangement uses TRBV10-3 and TRBJ2-7; 9 positions match TRBD1. CDR1 and CDR2 from the germline V gene are ENHRY and SYGVKD. After removal of 3 bases from V and 3 bases from J, the junction contained 6 bases not matched to a gene. This CDR3 has 15 residues. CDR3 DNA sequence: TGTGCCATCAGTGACCGGGACAGGGCCCTCTACGAGCAGTACTTC. Amino acid sequence: CAISDRDRALYEQYF.

V usage is TRBV19 and J usage is TRBJ1-5; the match to TRBD1 covers 7 bases. The J segment lost 2 bases and the V segment lost 5 bases, leaving 18 bases of the junction unmatched. The CDR3 has 19 amino acids. The germline V gene encodes CDR1 LNHDA and CDR2 SQIVND (reference sequence). The chain's CDR3 is CASSAYRGLSPEGNQPQHF. In DNA, the CDR3 is TGTGCCAGTAGTGCATACAGGGGCCTGTCCCCCGAGGGCAATCAGCCCCAGCATTTT.

The chain recombines TRBV5-4 with TRBJ1-3; D ambiguous. The CDR3 has 14 amino acids. Trimming shortened V by 0 bases and J by 2 bases, and 6 bases separated the two germline ends. The germline gives CDR1 SGHNT, CDR2 YYREEE (reference sequence). In DNA form, the CDR3 reads TGTGCCAGCAGCTTGGGTACAACTGGAAACACCATATATTTT. Amino acids: CASSLGTTGNTIYF.

The chain combines TRBV7-6 with TRBJ2-7; tentatively, D is TRBD1 (6 bases). Per the germline V gene, CDR1 is SGHVS and CDR2 is FNYEAQ. Between the trimmed V and J ends, which lost 5 bases and 6 bases, there was a span of 17 bases. The CDR3 has 14 residues. The chain's CDR3 is CASSTSTGVGEQYF. CDR3 coding DNA: TGTGCCAGCAGCACGTCGACAGGTGTGGGCGAGCAGTACTTC.

This clone was observed a few times. V and J are TRBV7-9 and TRBJ1-2; 8 nucleotides line up with TRBD1. This CDR3 is 13 amino acids long. V lost 5 bases, J lost 4 bases, and 3 bases stayed unmatched. Germline CDR1 is SEHNR and CDR2 is FQNEAQ (reference sequence). The CDR3: CASSPGQAYGYTF. Written as DNA, the CDR3 is TGTGCCAGCAGCCCGGGACAGGCCTATGGCTACACCTTC.

This clone was seen just once. The V gene is TRBV6-5, the J gene TRBJ2-7, with 12 bases fitting TRBD2. Germline CDR1 reads MNHEY; CDR2 reads SVGAGI. The V segment lost 7 bases and the J segment 2 bases; nucleotides outside the gene matches: 6. This CDR3 region has 15 residues. This chain's CDR3 is CASNWASGRAYEQYF. The CDR3 DNA sequence: TGTGCCAGCAACTGGGCTAGCGGGAGGGCCTACGAGCAGTACTTC.

This clone showed up just once. The V and J genes are TRBV7-2 and TRBJ2-7; weak D call: TRBD1 (5 bases). Looked up from germline, CDR1 is SGHTA and CDR2 is FQGNSA. Trimming removed 3 bases from V and 6 bases from J, with 15 bases in between. The CDR3 runs 14 residues. The CDR3 spells CASSLGHSSVEQYF. As DNA, the CDR3 is TGTGCCAGCAGCTTGGGGCACTCCAGTGTCGAGCAGTACTTC.

This clone was found a few times. The rearrangement joins TRBV2 to TRBJ1-4; TRBD1 matches at 10 bases. This CDR3 comprises 14 residues. CDR1 is SNHLY, CDR2 FYNNEI, per germline. The junction had 8 bases not matched to a gene; V was cut back by 5 bases and J by 11 bases. CDR3 residues: CASSLGQGSGKLFF. In nucleotides, the CDR3 is TGTGCCAGCAGTCTGGGACAGGGGAGTGGGAAACTGTTTTTT.